One and the same sample provided the 5 T cell receptor beta chains below, sequenced in a study of early T cells in non-severe SARS-CoV-2 infection. MiXCR was run by TCRdb on the 5' RACE reads, yielding one entry per CDR3 protein. The table includes approximately 65,000 distinct CDR3 sequences, around 13% detected once. Sequenced: whole blood. These receptors were obtained from an adult who was a healthcare worker with PCR-confirmed SARS-CoV-2 infection or an uninfected control (not recorded which).

The chain employs TRBV4-1 and TRBJ1-1; 8 positions match TRBD1. Germline lookup yields CDR1 MGHRA and CDR2 YSYEKL. The J segment lost 6 bases and the V segment lost 3 bases, leaving 9 bases of the junction unmatched. The CDR3 length is 15 residues. CDR3 amino acids: CASSHEDRASAEAFF. CDR3 coding DNA: TGCGCCAGCAGCCACGAGGACAGGGCGAGCGCTGAAGCTTTCTTT.

This rearrangement joins TRBV20-1 to TRBJ2-5; D gene ambiguous. Germline lookup yields CDR1 DFQATT and CDR2 SNEGSKA (reference sequence). The V and J ends lost 0 bases and 2 bases respectively, with 10 bases between them. This CDR3 is built from 14 residues. Here the CDR3 reads CSARDWQTQETQYF. CDR3 DNA: TGCAGTGCTAGAGATTGGCAGACTCAAGAGACCCAGTACTTC.

This clonotype was counted once. The gene calls are TRBV12-3 or TRBV12-4 and TRBJ2-7, with a weak D call TRBD2 (5 bases). Trimming stripped 6 bases from V and 6 bases from J, with 15 bases between. The CDR3 runs to 13 residues. The CDR3 DNA is TGTGCCAGCAGGCGTGAGGACGCGGGCGAGCAGTACTTC. As protein: CASRREDAGEQYF.

This clonotype was counted many times. The gene calls are TRBV27 and TRBJ2-3; no definite D call. The CDR3 sequence is 15 residues long. With 6 bases removed from V and 2 bases from J, the gap between germline ends came to 15 bases. Germline CDR1 and CDR2: MNHEY and SMNVEV (reference sequence). In DNA form, the CDR3 reads TGTGCCAGCAGCGCCGAGGCTCCATACACAGATACGCAGTATTTT. Protein product: CASSAEAPYTDTQYF.

The genes are TRBV6-1 and TRBJ1-1, with 9 bases fitting TRBD1. This CDR3 contains 14 residues. The germline V gene encodes CDR1 MNHNS and CDR2 SASEGT. Unmatched junction bases numbered 8, after V lost 7 bases and J lost 5 bases. The CDR3 here is CASMTQGAGTEAFF. In nucleotides, the CDR3 is TGTGCCAGCATGACACAGGGGGCGGGAACTGAAGCTTTCTTT.